Shown below are 8 T cell receptor beta chains from a single sample sequenced in a study of spatial heterogeneity in lung cancer. Time point defined: sample taken at primary tumor resection. Study results and limitations: Counts of expanded intratumoral alpha and beta TCRs tracked tumor mutation counts.

These receptors have no identified antigens. TCRdb passed the 5' RACE reads through MiXCR, listing each CDR3 protein once. This sample has 6,000 to 8,500 distinct CDR3 sequences, with around 14% found just once. The source was lung tumor tissue, collected at surgery. Receptors originate from a male donor with early-stage non-small cell lung cancer.

This clonotype was recorded at least ten times. In a library made to pick up alpha chains, this beta chain is a stray read with a size that means little. The genes are TRBV5-4 and TRBJ2-7, with TRBD2 matching 10 bases. This CDR3 comprises 16 residues. V lost 3 bases, J lost 4 bases, and 10 bases stayed unmatched. Germline CDR1 is SGHNT and CDR2 is YYREEE (reference sequence). CDR3 protein: CASSSLASGGVYEQYV. CDR3 nucleotides: TGTGCCAGCAGCTCCTTGGCAAGCGGGGGGGTGTACGAGCAGTACGTC.

This clonotype was counted a few times. With the library built for alpha chains, this beta chain is off target and its frequency is not meaningful. The chain couples TRBV7-9 to TRBJ1-5, with D perhaps TRBD1 (5 bases). Trimming left V 1 base short and J 0 bases short, with 7 bases between. CDR3 length equals 15 residues. CDR1 and CDR2 from the germline V gene are SEHNR and FQNEAQ (reference sequence). CDR3: CASSLGQYSNQPQHF. In DNA, the CDR3 is TGTGCCAGCAGCTTAGGACAGTATAGCAATCAGCCCCAGCATTTT.

This clonotype showed up many times. This beta chain represents an off-target read in a library built for alpha chains; its size is of limited meaning. The J gene is TRBJ2-5, the V gene TRBV5-1; 11 bases align to TRBD1. CDR3 length: 16 amino acids. Germline loops: CDR1 SGHRS, CDR2 YFSETQ. The trim removed 2 bases at V and 5 bases at J, leaving 8 bases unmatched. The CDR3 loop is CASSFAGQGAMETQYF. CDR3 DNA sequence: TGCGCCAGCAGCTTTGCCGGACAGGGGGCTATGGAGACCCAGTACTTC.

In this sample, this clonotype turned up many times. This beta chain lies outside the target of a library built for alpha chains; its clone size means little. V gene TRBV4-1 combines with J gene TRBJ2-5; a possible D gene is TRBD2 (5 bases). Germline loops: CDR1 MGHRA, CDR2 YSYEKL. This CDR3 is 16 amino acids long. V was clipped by 4 bases and J by 5 bases, with 20 bases between them. The CDR3 bases are TGCGCCAGCAGCCTCCTGGAGGCGCCGGGGAGCGAGACCCAGTACTTC. Its translation is CASSLLEAPGSETQYF.

This clonotype is medium-sized. Because this beta chain is a stray read in a library intended to capture alpha chains, its abundance should not be given much weight. The chain joins TRBV6-2 or TRBV6-3 to TRBJ2-2; tentatively, D is TRBD1 (6 bases). Trimming stripped 5 bases from V and 1 base from J, with 14 bases between. This CDR3 is built from 16 residues. CDR1 and CDR2 from the germline V gene are MNHEY and SVGEGT. In DNA form, the CDR3 reads TGTGCCAGCAGTGCTCAGACAGGTTGGAACACCGGGGAGCTGTTTTTT. The encoded protein is CASSAQTGWNTGELFF.

By proportion, this clonotype is medium-sized. As an off-target read in a library built for alpha chains, this beta chain has a frequency of little significance. The V gene is TRBV24-1, the J gene TRBJ2-4; D may be TRBD1 or TRBD2 (5 bases each). Germline loops: CDR1 KGHDR, CDR2 SFDVKD. V lost 4 bases to trimming and J lost 0 bases, with 21 bases between them. The length of the CDR3 is 19 residues. The CDR3 reads CATSDPAGDSNLAKNIQYF. The CDR3 DNA is TGTGCCACCAGTGACCCCGCGGGTGACAGCAATTTAGCCAAAAACATTCAGTACTTC.

This clonotype was counted ten times or more. This beta chain is off target for a library built for alpha chains, so its abundance means little. The V gene is TRBV29-1, the J gene TRBJ2-5, with D possibly being TRBD2 (5 bases). The CDR3 is made up of 13 amino acids. Deletions cut 7 bases from V and 4 bases from J, with 16 bases between. The germline V gene encodes CDR1 SQVTM and CDR2 ANQGSEA. The CDR3 reads CSASTRFGETQYF. CDR3 coding DNA: TGCAGCGCCAGTACTAGGTTCGGAGAGACCCAGTACTTC.

By share of the sample, this clonotype is medium-sized. With the library built for alpha chains, this beta chain is off target and its frequency is not meaningful. J is TRBJ2-4 and V is TRBV21-1; the listed D gene, TRBD1, was not tested against the DNA. TRBV21-1 is classified as a pseudogene. The CDR3 is made up of 16 amino acids. The CDR3, as DNA: TGTGCCAGCAGCAAAACAGGAAGCGTTTCCAAAAACATTCAGTACTTC. This translates into CASSKTGSVSKNIQYF.